The next 21 T cell receptor beta chains were all read from a single sample in a study of CD8 T cells in ankylosing spondylitis. General study results and limits: Blood from ankylosing spondylitis patients appeared to carry a characteristic eight-variant TCR beta motif.

The antigens of these receptors remain unknown. TCRdb passed the 5' RACE reads through MiXCR, listing each CDR3 protein once. The sample gives around 890,000 distinct CDR3 sequences, about 10% of which show up once; 0.45% to 0.6% is in the top ten. The sequenced sample was blood, either unsorted or a sorted T cell fraction (not recorded which). The receptors originated from a male donor with ankylosing spondylitis.

The rearrangement uses TRBV10-3 and TRBJ2-3, with a weak D call TRBD1 (5 bases). CDR3 length: 14 residues. Trimming removed 5 bases from V and 5 bases from J, with 14 bases in between. CDR1 is ENHRY, CDR2 SYGVKD, per germline. CDR3 sequence reads: CAISPSTGIDTQYF. Written as DNA, the CDR3 is TGTGCCATCAGTCCAAGTACAGGAATAGATACGCAGTATTTT.

V usage is TRBV5-5 and J usage is TRBJ2-1; D is unclear. The V gene's germline CDR1 is SGHKS and CDR2 YYEKEE (reference sequence). Trimming stripped 0 bases from V and 6 bases from J, with 7 bases between. The CDR3 runs to 13 residues. The CDR3 DNA sequence: TGTGCCAGCAGCTTGGCTAGATTCAATGAGCAGTTCTTC. Its translation: CASSLARFNEQFF.

The V gene is TRBV20-1, the J gene TRBJ1-4; TRBD1 might be the D (5 bases). CDR1 is DFQATT, CDR2 SNEGSKA, per germline (reference sequence). The CDR3 consists of 13 residues. V was trimmed by 0 bases and J by 10 bases, leaving 12 bases between them. The CDR3 is CSARDLGHGKLFF. In DNA form, the CDR3 reads TGCAGTGCTAGAGATCTGGGGCACGGAAAACTGTTTTTT.

This chain uses TRBV12-3 or TRBV12-4 with TRBJ1-1; no clear D. This CDR3 is 11 amino acids long. Trimming cost V 8 bases and J 6 bases, with 10 bases left between them. CDR3 in DNA: TGTGCCAGCCTGGGGATCTCTGAAGCTTTCTTT. Protein sequence: CASLGISEAFF.

The chain links TRBV7-2 to TRBJ2-3, with no clear D. The CDR3 totals 15 residues. V gave up 1 base and J gave up 5 bases, with 13 bases separating them. The V gene's germline CDR1 is SGHTA and CDR2 FQGNSA. The CDR3 loop reads CASSLVGMSGDTQYF. CDR3 DNA: TGTGCCAGCAGCTTAGTAGGGATGTCCGGAGATACGCAGTATTTT.

The sample holds many counts of this clonotype. The chain combines TRBV9 with TRBJ1-1; a possible D gene is TRBD1 (6 bases). The V gene's germline CDR1 is SGDLS and CDR2 YYNGEE. V lost 3 bases and J lost 5, with 11 bases in between. The CDR3 runs 13 residues. The CDR3 protein is CASSAKDRTEAFF. CDR3 nucleotides: TGTGCCAGCAGCGCCAAGGACAGAACTGAAGCTTTCTTT.

This clonotype showed up just a few times. CDR3 sequence (DNA): TGCGCCAGCAGCTTGAATTTGGATGGCTACACCTTC. Its protein product is CASSLNLDGYTF. This chain links TRBV5-1 with TRBJ1-2; D not certain. This CDR3 comprises 12 residues. Trimming took 1 base from V and 6 from J, leaving 7 bases between them. The germline V gene encodes CDR1 SGHRS and CDR2 YFSETQ.

This clonotype occurred many times. The chain employs TRBV20-1 and TRBJ2-1; 7 positions match TRBD2. After removal of 6 bases from V and 7 bases from J, the junction contained 9 bases not matched to a gene. Per germline, CDR1 DFQATT and CDR2 SNEGSKA (reference sequence). The CDR3 is made up of 13 amino acids. The CDR3 sequence: CSAGSGKRNEQFF. The DNA of the CDR3 is TGCAGTGCCGGGAGCGGGAAAAGAAATGAGCAGTTCTTC.

This clonotype was observed a few times. The gene calls are TRBV20-1 and TRBJ2-7; D gene uncertain. CDR1 is DFQATT and CDR2 is SNEGSKA in the germline V gene (reference sequence). CDR3 length: 12 residues. The germline V and J ends were trimmed by 4 bases and 3 bases, with 10 bases remaining between them. DNA for the CDR3: TGCAGTGCTATGGGAAAATACTACGAGCAGTACTTC. Translated: CSAMGKYYEQYF.

Many counts were recorded for this clonotype. The V and J genes are TRBV20-1 and TRBJ1-5; maybe TRBD1 (6 bases). In germline, CDR1 is DFQATT, CDR2 SNEGSKA (reference sequence). The CDR3 loop spans 14 amino acids. Deletions cut 1 base from V and 7 bases from J, with 14 bases between. CDR3 loop: CSARGGAINQPQHF. The CDR3 DNA is TGCAGTGCTAGAGGGGGGGCGATCAACCAGCCCCAGCATTTT.

A few counts support this clonotype. This sequence joins TRBV20-1 and TRBJ2-2; the match to TRBD2 covers 16 bases. V was pared by 0 bases and J by 7 bases, with 11 bases of the junction left unmatched. CDR1 is DFQATT, CDR2 SNEGSKA, per germline (reference sequence). This CDR3 is built from 19 residues. CDR3 coding DNA: TGCAGTGCTAGAGATTGGACCGGGACTAGCGGGAGGGCCGACGGGGAGCTGTTTTTT. Encoded protein: CSARDWTGTSGRADGELFF.

The V gene is TRBV4-3, the J gene TRBJ2-1; 12 bases are a match to TRBD2. V was pared by 1 base and J by 7 bases, with 5 bases of the junction left unmatched. Germline loops: CDR1 LGHNA, CDR2 YSLEER. The length of the CDR3 is 16 residues. This CDR3 is CASSQAGLAGQNEQFF. CDR3 in DNA: TGCGCCAGCAGCCAAGCTGGACTAGCGGGACAGAATGAGCAGTTCTTC.

The chain's CDR3 is CASSRQGLAYEQYF. CDR3 nucleotides: TGTGCCAGTAGTAGACAGGGGCTCGCCTACGAGCAGTACTTC. The rearrangement links TRBV19 to TRBJ2-7, with 8 nucleotides matching TRBD1. The germline gives CDR1 LNHDA, CDR2 SQIVND (reference sequence). The CDR3 has 14 residues. Losses at the gene ends were 4 bases for V and 2 bases for J; bases not matched to a gene: 4.

V and J are TRBV18 and TRBJ2-7; D could derive from TRBD1 or TRBD2 (5 bases each). Germline assignment: CDR1 KGHSH and CDR2 LQKENI. The CDR3 totals 14 residues. V lost 3 bases and J lost 2, with 11 bases in between. The CDR3 nucleotides read TGTGCCAGCTCACCCCCGGGGACCCCCTACGAGCAGTACTTC. It encodes CASSPPGTPYEQYF.

The V call is TRBV9, the J call TRBJ1-1; 7 nucleotides match TRBD1. J lost 2 bases, V lost 1 base, and 5 bases had no gene match. In germline, CDR1 is SGDLS, CDR2 YYNGEE. The CDR3 loop spans 15 amino acids. This CDR3 reads CASSVPQGGNTEAFF. CDR3 DNA sequence: TGTGCCAGCAGCGTACCTCAGGGGGGAAACACTGAAGCTTTCTTT.

This rearrangement joins TRBV20-1 to TRBJ2-1; TRBD2 matches at 8 bases. With 4 bases clipped from V and 6 bases from J, the junction kept 11 bases outside the gene matches. The CDR3 is 15 amino acids. Germline V gives CDR1 DFQATT, CDR2 SNEGSKA (reference sequence). The CDR3 is CSATSGRNIINEQFF. The CDR3 DNA follows: TGCAGTGCTACCAGCGGGAGAAATATAATCAATGAGCAGTTCTTC.

This clonotype was seen repeatedly, ten times or more. The chain employs TRBV5-1 and TRBJ2-1; 8 bases are shared with TRBD2. The CDR3 is 16 amino acids. From germline, CDR1 is SGHRS and CDR2 YFSETQ. V dropped 4 bases and J dropped 0; count of bases not matched to a gene: 6. The CDR3 sequence is CASSILSGSSYNEQFF. Written as DNA, the CDR3 is TGCGCCAGCAGCATTCTCAGCGGGAGCTCCTACAATGAGCAGTTCTTC.

The chain has TRBV11-2 and TRBJ1-1; the match to TRBD1 covers 7 bases. CDR1 is SGHAT, CDR2 FQNNGV, per germline. The ends lost 8 bases at V and 6 bases at J; junction bases unmatched: 12. The CDR3 totals 14 residues. The CDR3 protein is CASSRTGSYSEAFF. DNA for the CDR3: TGTGCCAGCTCCCGGACAGGATCTTACTCTGAAGCTTTCTTT.

This clonotype was seen more than once but under ten times. The chain carries TRBV5-1 and TRBJ1-2; no definite D call. The germline V and J ends were trimmed by 0 bases and 4 bases, with 10 bases remaining between them. The CDR3 spans 14 residues. Germline V lookup: CDR1 SGHRS, CDR2 YFSETQ. CDR3 amino acids: CASSLATEPYGYTF. For the CDR3, the DNA is TGCGCCAGCAGCTTGGCCACAGAACCCTATGGCTACACCTTC.

A few counts support this clonotype. The chain is built from TRBV7-9 and TRBJ1-6; 7 bases agree with TRBD1. In germline, CDR1 is SEHNR, CDR2 FQNEAQ (reference sequence). This CDR3 is built from 16 residues. The V segment lost 5 bases and the J segment 6 bases; nucleotides outside the gene matches: 10. CDR3 in amino acids: CASSPPGGAGNSPLHF. For the CDR3, the DNA is TGTGCCAGCAGCCCCCCAGGGGGGGCGGGTAATTCACCCCTCCACTTT.

V is TRBV24-1 and J is TRBJ2-1; 10 bases line up with TRBD2. V shed 4 bases, J shed 10 bases, and the junction held 12 bases outside the gene matches. The germline CDR1 and CDR2 sequences are KGHDR and SFDVKD. The CDR3 totals 16 residues. The CDR3 protein is CATSDLGGGGLAEQFF. CDR3 sequence (DNA): TGTGCCACCAGTGACCTGGGGGGCGGGGGACTAGCGGAGCAGTTCTTC.